Below, one TCR beta chain is given with its context. Different DNA sequences within this sample yield the same CDR3. The sample is drawn from a study of blood T cell repertoires in COVID-19. Study context: The samples span acute and convalescent COVID-19 from the United States, Italy and Spain. T cells, B-cell-depleted T cells, or PBMCs provided the cDNA or gDNA that served as material.

The J segment lost 4 bases and the V segment lost 0 bases, leaving 2 bases of the junction unmatched. Per the germline V gene, CDR1 is SGHNT and CDR2 is YYREEE (reference sequence). The CDR3 spans 14 residues. The protocol was immunoSEQ multiplex PCR, while the TCRdb copy is restricted to in-frame clones and leaves out a portion. Of under 300,000 clones in the sample, approximately 80% were seen once. The sample consisted of peripheral blood. The chain recombines TRBV5-4 with TRBJ1-1, with TRBD1 identical over 8 bases. The clonotype comes from a man in his thirties or forties who had recovered from COVID-19. The CDR3 region is CASSLGTGGTEAFF. Here the CDR3 DNA reads TGTGCCAGCAGCTTGGGTACAGGGGGCACTGAAGCTTTCTTT.